This passage covers 8 T cell receptor beta chains from one sample sequenced in a study of PD-1 blockade in classical Hodgkin lymphoma. Time point: cycle 4 day 1 (C4D1), after 6 weeks of nivolumab. Brentuximab vedotin exposure varied, and every patient relapsed after autologous stem cell transplantation. Magnetic depletion of unwanted cells isolated CD4+ T cells from thawed PBMCs. Clones were read by immunoSEQ multiplex PCR, and TCRdb kept only the in-frame ones, dropping some. The sample holds approximately 28,000 clones, over 75% seen once. The sequences come from CD4+ T cells from blood, collected before the fourth cycle of nivolumab. These receptors were collected from a human donor with classical Hodgkin lymphoma.

This chain uses TRBV19 with TRBJ2-1, with 9 bases aligning to TRBD1. Unmatched junction bases numbered 10, after V lost 7 bases and J lost 9 bases. The CDR3 has 14 residues. Germline CDR1 is LNHDA and CDR2 is SQIVND (reference sequence). The CDR3, as DNA: TGTGCCAGTACGACAGGGGGGGCCCTGGGTGAGCAGTTCTTC. Protein product: CASTTGGALGEQFF. Filled out from reference TRBV19 and TRBJ2-1, the complete variable domain reads DGGITQSPKYLFRKEGQNVTLSCEQNLNHDAMYWYRQDPGQGLRLIYYSQIVNDFQKGDIAEGYSVSREKKESFPLTVTSAQKNPTAFYLCASTTGGALGEQFFGPGTRLTVL.

The CDR3 DNA follows: TGTGCCAGCAGGGTCCGGGACAGGGGGCAGGGCACAGATACGCAGTATTTT. Translation: CASRVRDRGQGTDTQYF. The chain is built from TRBV11-2 and TRBJ2-3, with 12 bases lining up with TRBD1. The germline V gene encodes CDR1 SGHAT and CDR2 FQNNGV. After removal of 6 bases from V and 1 base from J, the junction contained 8 bases not matched to a gene. CDR3 length equals 17 residues.

The chain combines TRBV4-2 with TRBJ2-7; tentative D call: TRBD1 (6 bases). CDR3 length: 16 amino acids. The germline V and J ends were trimmed by 1 base and 2 bases, with 15 bases remaining between them. Germline loops: CDR1 LGHNA, CDR2 YNFKEQ. In DNA, the CDR3 is TGTGCCAGCAGCCAAGTCATAACAGGGAGCACCTACGAGCAGTACTTC. Protein sequence: CASSQVITGSTYEQYF.

This rearrangement joins TRBV19 to TRBJ2-3; the D is unclear. Germline-derived CDR1 and CDR2 are LNHDA and SQIVND (reference sequence). V was clipped by 9 bases and J by 6 bases, with 19 bases between them. This CDR3 contains 14 residues. This CDR3 is CASRLMGETDTQYF. Written as DNA, the CDR3 is TGTGCCAGCCGGTTAATGGGCGAAACGGATACGCAGTATTTT.

In its sample, this clone was seen a few times. This chain connects TRBV7-6 to TRBJ1-1; D gene ambiguous. The germline V gene encodes CDR1 SGHVS and CDR2 FNYEAQ. The length of the CDR3 is 12 residues. Trimming shortened V by 2 bases and J by 0 bases, and 1 base separated the two germline ends. DNA for the CDR3: TGTGCCAGCAGCTTAATGAACACTGAAGCTTTCTTT. Translating it yields CASSLMNTEAFF.

V usage is TRBV7-9 and J usage is TRBJ1-3; D gene uncertain. V lost 2 bases, J lost 0 bases, and 2 bases lay in between. The V gene's germline CDR1 is SEHNR and CDR2 FQNEAQ (reference sequence). The CDR3 has 13 amino acids. The CDR3 protein is CASSLLSGNTIYF. In DNA form, the CDR3 reads TGTGCCAGCAGCTTACTCTCTGGAAACACCATATATTTT.

This chain links TRBV19 with TRBJ1-5, with D unclear. V gave up 4 bases and J gave up 3 bases, with 7 bases separating them. This CDR3 comprises 13 residues. Germline loops: CDR1 LNHDA, CDR2 SQIVND (reference sequence). CDR3 sequence (DNA): TGTGCCAGTAGTAAAGGATTCAATCAGCCCCAGCATTTT. It codes for CASSKGFNQPQHF. Using reference TRBV19 and TRBJ1-5 for the parts outside the CDR3, the full variable domain is DGGITQSPKYLFRKEGQNVTLSCEQNLNHDAMYWYRQDPGQGLRLIYYSQIVNDFQKGDIAEGYSVSREKKESFPLTVTSAQKNPTAFYLCASSKGFNQPQHFGDGTRLSIL.

The V and J genes are TRBV30 and TRBJ2-1, with 12 bases that match TRBD2. CDR3 length: 14 residues. The V gene's germline CDR1 is GTSNPN and CDR2 SVGIG (reference sequence). Trimming removed 3 bases from V and 7 bases from J; junction bases left unmatched: 4. DNA for the CDR3: TGTGCCTGGAGCAGGACTAGCGGGGTTAATGAGCAGTTCTTC. Translating gives CAWSRTSGVNEQFF. Filled out from reference TRBV30 and TRBJ2-1, the complete variable domain reads SQTIHQWPATLVQPVGSPLSLECTVEGTSNPNLYWYRQAAGRGLQLLFYSVGIGQISSEVPQNLSASRPQDRQFILSSKKLLLSDSGFYLCAWSRTSGVNEQFFGPGTRLTVL.